The 30 T cell receptor beta chains presented below share a single source sample, sequenced in a study of T cells in Graves' hyperthyroidism and ophthalmopathy. TCR beta CDR3 sequences were amplified from RNA transcripts. HTBI primers were employed in a first-round RT-PCR of the TCR CDR3. MiXCR was run by TCRdb on the multiplex PCR reads, yielding one entry per CDR3 protein. The data show roughly 710,000 distinct CDR3 sequences, with approximately 40% seen just once and roughly 30% held by the top ten. The sample taken for sequencing was blood. All receptors come from a woman aged 40 to 49 with Graves' hyperthyroidism.

This clonotype was counted many times. The chain combines TRBV29-1 with TRBJ2-7; D not certain. The CDR3 contains 11 residues. Trimming cost V 4 bases and J 5 bases, with 9 bases left between them. CDR1 and CDR2 from the germline V gene are SQVTM and ANQGSEA. As DNA, the CDR3 is TGCAGCGTTGGCCATAGGGACGAGCAGTACTTC. The encoded protein is CSVGHRDEQYF.

The V call is TRBV29-1, the J call TRBJ2-1; the D gene is possibly TRBD1 (7 bases). This CDR3 is 16 amino acids long. V dropped 0 bases and J dropped 5 bases, with 17 bases sitting between them. Germline values: CDR1 SQVTM, CDR2 ANQGSEA. This CDR3 reads CSVEDWARGVNNEQFF. CDR3 bases: TGCAGCGTTGAAGATTGGGCCAGGGGGGTGAACAATGAGCAGTTCTTC.

The chain employs TRBV5-1 and TRBJ1-1; possible D gene TRBD1, 6 bases. Germline V gene data show CDR1 as SGHRS and CDR2 as YFSETQ. V lost 1 base to trimming and J lost 5 bases, with 18 bases between them. This CDR3 comprises 16 residues. DNA for the CDR3: TGCGCCAGCAGCTTGATGCCAGGGGCAGCCCCGACTGAAGCTTTCTTT. It is translated as CASSLMPGAAPTEAFF.

V is TRBV2 and J is TRBJ2-5; 7 bases are shared with TRBD1. Germline CDR1 SNHLY, CDR2 FYNNEI. J gave up 0 bases and V 6 bases, and 13 bases lay outside the gene matches. The CDR3 totals 17 residues. In DNA, the CDR3 is TGTGCCAGCAGCCAACTTGGACAGGACTCGTACCAAGAGACCCAGTACTTC. It specifies CASSQLGQDSYQETQYF.

This clonotype showed up just a few times. This chain joins TRBV7-3 and TRBJ2-2; TRBD1 aligns across 12 bases. Looked up from germline, CDR1 is SGHTA and CDR2 is FQGTGA. This CDR3 comprises 17 residues. V shed 4 bases and J 2 bases; nucleotides not matched to a gene: 5. As DNA, the CDR3 is TGTGCCAGCAGCTCCGGGACAGGGGGCGTCAACACCGGGGAGCTGTTTTTT. Translated, it gives CASSSGTGGVNTGELFF.

Details on this clonotype: One end of the junction fails to match germline, which may point to a read error. This chain connects TRBV5-5 to TRBJ1-4; a possible D gene is TRBD1 (5 bases). CDR1 is SGHKS, CDR2 YYEKEE, per germline (reference sequence). This CDR3 spans 14 amino acids. CDR3 in DNA: TGCGCCAGCAGCTATTGGGACACTAATGAAAAACTGTTTTTT. It specifies CASSYWDTNEKLFF.

The chain links TRBV20-1 to TRBJ1-1; D not resolved. Per germline, CDR1 DFQATT and CDR2 SNEGSKA (reference sequence). The CDR3 has 11 amino acids. The chain's CDR3 is CSGPGNTEAFF. Written as DNA, the CDR3 is TGCAGCGGCCCGGGGAACACTGAAGCTTTCTTT.

This chain joins TRBV20-1 and TRBJ1-2; unclear D gene. CDR1 is DFQATT and CDR2 is SNEGSKA in the germline V gene (reference sequence). The germline V and J ends were trimmed by 5 bases and 3 bases, with 13 bases remaining between them. This CDR3 contains 13 residues. The CDR3 sequence: CSAQPGRHYGYTF. The CDR3 region has the DNA TGCAGTGCTCAACCGGGGAGGCACTATGGCTACACCTTC.

Concerning this clonotype: A much more abundant neighbour one base away suggests this may be a read error. The V call is TRBV10-3, the J call TRBJ1-2; perhaps TRBD1 as D (5 bases). The CDR3 sequence is 11 residues long. V was shortened by 5 bases and J by 7 bases, with 8 bases between the two germline ends. The germline V gene has CDR1 ENHRY and CDR2 SYGVKD. CDR3 in amino acids: CAISLGAGYTF. DNA for the CDR3: TGTGCCATCAGTTTAGGGGCTGGCTACACCTTC.

This clonotype has at least ten counts. The V and J genes are TRBV20-1 and TRBJ1-5, with no clear D. The CDR3 runs to 16 residues. Trimming cost V 0 bases and J 0 bases, with 12 bases left between them. Germline lookup yields CDR1 DFQATT and CDR2 SNEGSKA (reference sequence). Here the CDR3 DNA reads TGCAGTGCTAGAGATTTGGCCGACTATAGCAATCAGCCCCAGCATTTT. This gives the protein CSARDLADYSNQPQHF.

This clonotype was seen many times. The rearrangement joins TRBV12-3 or TRBV12-4 to TRBJ1-2; D gene unclear. V lost 6 bases to trimming and J lost 7 bases, with 24 bases between them. The CDR3 is made up of 16 amino acids. CDR3 residues: CASSQRSSPPEGGYTF. CDR3 nucleotides: TGTGCCAGCAGCCAACGCTCGTCGCCCCCGGAAGGTGGCTACACCTTC.

This CDR3 is CASSPPRGDYGYTF. The CDR3 bases are TGTGCCAGCAGCCCCCCCCGAGGGGACTATGGCTACACCTTC. The rearrangement links TRBV9 to TRBJ1-2; TRBD1 is a possible D gene (5 bases). Germline CDR1 SGDLS, CDR2 YYNGEE. Trimming shortened V by 4 bases and J by 3 bases, and 13 bases separated the two germline ends. CDR3 length equals 14 residues. The variable domain in full, with the rest retrieved from reference TRBV9 and TRBJ1-2, is DSGVTQTPKHLITATGQRVTLRCSPRSGDLSVYWYQQSLDQGLQFLIQYYNGEERAKGNILERFSAQQFPDLHSELNLSSLELGDSALYFCASSPPRGDYGYTFGSGTRLTVV.

In this sample, this clonotype turned up many times. V usage is TRBV19 and J usage is TRBJ1-3; TRBD1 matches 8 bases. CDR1 is LNHDA, CDR2 SQIVND, per germline (reference sequence). V shed 10 bases and J 0 bases; nucleotides not matched to a gene: 5. The CDR3 is made up of 14 amino acids. CDR3 bases: TGTGCCACTGGACAGGGTCTCTCTGGAAACACCATATATTTT. This encodes CATGQGLSGNTIYF. Looking up the rest from reference TRBV19 and TRBJ1-3 gives the full variable domain: DGGITQSPKYLFRKEGQNVTLSCEQNLNHDAMYWYRQDPGQGLRLIYYSQIVNDFQKGDIAEGYSVSREKKESFPLTVTSAQKNPTAFYLCATGQGLSGNTIYFGEGSWLTVV.

The sample holds one count of this clonotype. V and J are TRBV11-1 and TRBJ2-1; 11 bases are shared with TRBD2. The CDR3 totals 15 residues. V lost 5 bases and J lost 6; bases outside the gene matches: 6. CDR1 and CDR2 from the germline V gene are SGHAT and FQDESV (reference sequence). The CDR3 DNA sequence: TGTGCCAGCAGCAAACTAGCGGGAGTCATCAATGAGCAGTTCTTC. This codes for CASSKLAGVINEQFF.

The chain uses TRBV25-1 and TRBJ2-3; D may be TRBD1 or TRBD2 (5 bases each). V was trimmed by 2 bases and J by 0 bases, leaving 9 bases between them. The CDR3 is made up of 15 amino acids. Germline loops: CDR1 MGHDK, CDR2 SYGVNS. The CDR3 protein is CASSERDGSTDTQYF. CDR3 nucleotide sequence: TGTGCCAGCAGTGAACGGGACGGCAGCACAGATACGCAGTATTTT.

This clonotype was seen only once. The V call is TRBV10-3, the J call TRBJ2-5, with 12 bases that match TRBD2. Germline V CDR1 and CDR2: ENHRY, SYGVKD. This CDR3 is 14 amino acids long. V gave up 3 bases and J gave up 9 bases; unmatched junction bases: 5. Here the CDR3 reads CAISERTSGTAQYF. DNA of the CDR3: TGTGCCATCAGTGAACGGACTAGCGGGACGGCCCAGTACTTC.

Note on this clonotype: Just one base apart from a much larger clone, this may be a read error. The rearrangement joins TRBV19 to TRBJ1-2; D ambiguous. The CDR3 extends over 14 amino acids. V lost 3 bases and J lost 4, with 12 bases in between. CDR1 and CDR2 from the germline V gene are LNHDA and SQIVND (reference sequence). In DNA, the CDR3 is TGTGCCAGTAGTATTGGTAGCAGACCCTATGGCTACACCTTC. Residues: CASSIGSRPYGYTF. Full variable domain (rest looked up from reference TRBV19 and TRBJ1-2): DGGITQSPKYLFRKEGQNVTLSCEQNLNHDAMYWYRQDPGQGLRLIYYSQIVNDFQKGDIAEGYSVSREKKESFPLTVTSAQKNPTAFYLCASSIGSRPYGYTFGSGTRLTVV.

The J gene is TRBJ2-7, the V gene TRBV2, with D possibly being TRBD2 (6 bases). The V end lost 6 bases, the J end lost 1 base, and 13 bases lay between the germline ends. CDR1 is SNHLY and CDR2 is FYNNEI in the germline V gene. The CDR3 spans 14 residues. The CDR3 sequence: CASSLRRESYEQYF. In nucleotides, the CDR3 is TGTGCCAGCAGCTTAAGGAGGGAGTCCTACGAGCAGTACTTC.

This clonotype was recorded a few times. The rearrangement links TRBV7-7 to TRBJ2-7; TRBD2 agrees at 12 bases. In germline, CDR1 is SSHAT, CDR2 FNYEAQ (reference sequence). This CDR3 has 13 amino acids. The V and J ends lost 11 bases and 7 bases, in that order; junction bases with no gene match: 9. For the CDR3, the DNA is TGTGCCCGGACGACTAGCGGGAGTCGGGAGCAGTACTTC. Its protein is CARTTSGSREQYF.

The V call is TRBV6-5, the J call TRBJ1-4; D gene unclear. The V end lost 4 bases, the J end lost 0 bases, and 15 bases lay between the germline ends. Per the germline V gene, CDR1 is MNHEY and CDR2 is SVGAGI. There are 17 residues in the CDR3. CDR3 loop: CASSFPPSDPTNEKLFF. DNA of the CDR3: TGTGCCAGCAGTTTCCCCCCCAGTGATCCAACTAATGAAAAACTGTTTTTT.

The chain recombines TRBV6-5 with TRBJ2-7; D gene unclear. The V gene lost 6 bases and the J gene lost 5 bases, with 11 bases spanning the gap. The CDR3 covers 12 residues. The V gene's germline CDR1 is MNHEY and CDR2 SVGAGI. CDR3: CASSSAMNEQYF. In DNA, the CDR3 is TGTGCCAGCAGCTCGGCAATGAACGAGCAGTACTTC.

The V call is TRBV7-9, the J call TRBJ2-3, with D unresolved. CDR1 and CDR2 from the germline V gene are SEHNR and FQNEAQ (reference sequence). This CDR3 is built from 15 residues. V was cut by 11 bases and J by 0 bases, with 18 bases left in between. Written as DNA, the CDR3 is TGTGCCCCCGACCGGACGTCGACTAGCACAGATACGCAGTATTTT. As protein: CAPDRTSTSTDTQYF.

A single count supports this clonotype. The chain carries TRBV7-8 and TRBJ2-7; tentatively, D is TRBD1 (5 bases). Between the trimmed V and J ends, which lost 4 bases and 2 bases, there was a span of 9 bases. CDR3 length: 13 residues. Germline CDR1 SGHVS, CDR2 FQNEAQ. The CDR3 DNA reads TGTGCCAGCAGCTACAGGCCGACCTACGAGCAGTACTTC. Translated: CASSYRPTYEQYF.

This rearrangement joins TRBV11-1 to TRBJ2-5; 8 bases are shared with TRBD1. Per germline, CDR1 SGHAT and CDR2 FQDESV (reference sequence). V lost 5 bases, J lost 5 bases, and 16 bases stayed unmatched. The CDR3 length is 17 residues. The CDR3 DNA reads as TGTGCCAGCAGCGGGCCAGGGGGCGGGACAGGATTGGAGACCCAGTACTTC. Translated: CASSGPGGGTGLETQYF.

At least ten counts were recorded for this clonotype. The chain employs TRBV25-1 and TRBJ1-1; D ambiguous. V was cut by 4 bases and J by 5 bases, with 14 bases left in between. This CDR3 has 14 residues. Germline V gene data show CDR1 as MGHDK and CDR2 as SYGVNS. In nucleotides, the CDR3 is TGTGCCAGCAGTGGAGGTACCCCCCAAACTGAAGCTTTCTTT. Its translation is CASSGGTPQTEAFF.

On this clonotype itself: An end of the junction does not agree with germline; a read error may underlie this. The chain couples TRBV6-1 to TRBJ1-1; D ambiguous. Germline assignment: CDR1 MNHNS and CDR2 SASEGT. The CDR3 extends over 13 amino acids. The CDR3 nucleotides are TGTGCCCGCAGCCGCCGGTCGAGCACTGAAGCTTTCTTT. This encodes CARSRRSSTEAFF.

This clonotype was picked up a small number of times. The rearrangement links TRBV7-8 to TRBJ2-2; 9 bases are a match to TRBD2. Looked up from germline, CDR1 is SGHVS and CDR2 is FQNEAQ. The CDR3 has 17 residues. With 1 base clipped from V and 8 bases from J, the junction kept 11 bases outside the gene matches. The DNA for the CDR3 is TGTGCCAGCAGCTTAGGACGCCAGGCGGGAGGGTCGGGGGAGCTGTTTTTT. This codes for CASSLGRQAGGSGELFF.

The rearrangement links TRBV12-3 or TRBV12-4 to TRBJ1-2, with D perhaps TRBD1 (5 bases). Trimming shortened V by 1 base and J by 3 bases, and 12 bases separated the two germline ends. The CDR3 is made up of 15 amino acids. The CDR3 sequence is CASSLELLQDYGYTF. As DNA, the CDR3 is TGTGCCAGCAGTTTAGAATTATTACAGGACTATGGCTACACCTTC.

This clonotype was detected a few times. The CDR3 DNA is TGCGCCAGCAGCCAATACCATCAGGGGCCTAATGAAAAACTGTTTTTT. It yields the protein CASSQYHQGPNEKLFF. The rearrangement uses TRBV5-1 and TRBJ1-4, with a weak D call TRBD1 (6 bases). V dropped 4 bases and J dropped 3 bases, with 16 bases sitting between them. Germline V gene data show CDR1 as SGHRS and CDR2 as YFSETQ. The CDR3 runs 16 residues.

For this clonotype: A much larger clone differs by one base, so this may be a read error. This chain uses TRBV10-3 with TRBJ1-6; D possibly corresponds to TRBD1 (5 bases). CDR1 ENHRY and CDR2 SYGVKD come from the germline V gene. There are 15 residues in the CDR3. This chain's CDR3 is CASSEDVQGYSPLHF. CDR3 bases: TGTGCCAGCAGTGAAGATGTCCAGGGCTATTCACCCCTCCACTTT.